This T cell receptor beta chain was recorded in a study of T cells after yellow fever vaccination (dated by TCRdb to the late 2010s). Notes on the research overall: The SMART-Seq v4 Ultra Low Input RNA kit was used to prepare libraries from fractions with low cell numbers. To follow T-cell clones before and after both primary and booster YFV17D yellow fever vaccination, bulk TCR alpha and beta repertoires underwent longitudinal sequencing. Blood samples were taken at several timepoints before and after primary and secondary immunization, and bulk PBMC replicates and cell subsets were isolated. Two healthy male donors, one aged 18 to 30 and one aged 30 to 40 years, made up the cohort. Overall study outcomes, separate from this receptor: Because only two donors were included in the study, the extent to which the findings can be generalized is limited. FACS-sorted repertoires could contain abundant contaminating clonotypes from the bulk population, so computational filtering was required. Compared with the primary T-cell response, the secondary T-cell response was faster but weaker, reaching its peak on day 5 rather than on day 15. Most clones expanded after primary vaccination were re-detected after the booster (96% of CD4 and 88% of CD8), suggesting broad memory maintenance. A small fraction of clonotypes showed up in both the CD4 and CD8 compartments, probably as a result of convergent recombination.

In its sample, this clonotype was seen a few times. What this receptor recognizes is not known. Base-call qualities are not available, and no considerably larger clone is one nucleotide away. Synthesis of TCR cDNA relied on 5'RACE template switching, a step that introduced a universal primer site along with unique molecular identifiers. Priming of cDNA synthesis was performed from both the TCR alpha and TCR beta constant segments. Two PCR steps were used to amplify libraries, with sample barcodes and sequencing adapters being added in the second step. Sequencing of libraries was performed on Illumina HiSeq 2500 (2x100 bp) or NovaSeq (2x150 bp). In the source study's methods: MIGEC was used to demultiplex reads and collapse the reads into UMI consensus sequences, and MiXCR was used for V(D)J alignment. Vaccine-responding clonotypes were identified with edgeR using replicate PBMC samples, with FDR below 0.01 and a log2 fold change above 5 up to day 15 being required. Bulk clonotypes were assigned CD4 or CD8 identity according to which sequenced CD4 or CD8 repertoire held them at higher abundance. Through fastp at Q25 and MiXCR, TCRdb rebuilt clones from the public reads, retaining in-frame beta chains. Rows are unified per CDR3 protein, each entry keeping the most common DNA and genes. The V and J calls and clone size come from TCRdb's table, not from the authors' own analysis. Recorded for this sample are 550,000 or so distinct CDR3 sequences; 15% to 20% of them occurred a single time. The ten largest clones represent 14% of the sample.

Trimming takes 0 bases from V and 4 bases from J, and the germline ends sit 12 bases apart. For CDR1 and CDR2, the germline V gene (reference sequence) lists DFQATT and SNEGSKA. The CDR3 goes from the cysteine to the phenylalanine over 15 residues. The kept DNA is CDR3 alone, 45 bases in frame from the first base. Read against the paper, the sample's treatment or condition label means: live attenuated yellow fever vaccine strain. At each blood-draw timepoint, two biological replicates of bulk PBMCs were obtained. A standard Ficoll-Paque protocol was used to isolate PBMCs from peripheral blood. TriZol was used to extract RNA from bulk PBMCs, CD4 and CD8 fractions, and dextramer-positive and dextramer-negative fractions.

Sequences were derived from PBMCs, sampled 15 days after the yellow fever booster vaccination. Recombination joined TRBV20-1 with TRBJ1-4, and possibly TRBD1, on 5 matching bases. The clonotype originates from a man between 25 and 39 years old who received the YFV17D yellow fever vaccine. The DNA sequence reads TGCAGTGCTAGAGATCGCGAGGGACTTAATGAAAAACTGTTTTTT. It translates as CSARDREGLNEKLFF.